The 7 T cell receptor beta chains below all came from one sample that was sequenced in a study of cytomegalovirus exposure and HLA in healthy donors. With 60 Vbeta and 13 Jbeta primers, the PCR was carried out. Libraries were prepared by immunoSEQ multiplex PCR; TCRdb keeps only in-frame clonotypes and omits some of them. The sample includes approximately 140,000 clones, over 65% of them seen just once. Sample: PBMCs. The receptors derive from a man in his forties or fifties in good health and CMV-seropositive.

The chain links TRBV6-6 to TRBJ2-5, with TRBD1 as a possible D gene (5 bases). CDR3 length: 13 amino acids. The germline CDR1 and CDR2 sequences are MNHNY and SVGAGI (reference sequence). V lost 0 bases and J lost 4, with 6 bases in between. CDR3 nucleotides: TGTGCCAGCAGTTACTCAGGGGTAGAGACCCAGTACTTC. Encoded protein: CASSYSGVETQYF.

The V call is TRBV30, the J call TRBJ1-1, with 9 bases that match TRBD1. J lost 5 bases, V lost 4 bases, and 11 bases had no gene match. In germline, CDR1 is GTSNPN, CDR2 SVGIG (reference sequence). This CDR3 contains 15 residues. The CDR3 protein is CAWTLTGTGKTEAFF. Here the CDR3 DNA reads TGTGCCTGGACCCTTACCGGGACAGGGAAGACTGAAGCTTTCTTT.

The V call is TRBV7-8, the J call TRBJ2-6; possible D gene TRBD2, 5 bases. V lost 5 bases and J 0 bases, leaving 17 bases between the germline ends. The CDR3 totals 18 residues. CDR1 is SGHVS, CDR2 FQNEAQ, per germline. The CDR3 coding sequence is TGTGCCAGCAGCCCCAGGCGGAGGCCTTTCTCTGGGGCCAACGTCCTGACTTTC. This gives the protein CASSPRRRPFSGANVLTF.

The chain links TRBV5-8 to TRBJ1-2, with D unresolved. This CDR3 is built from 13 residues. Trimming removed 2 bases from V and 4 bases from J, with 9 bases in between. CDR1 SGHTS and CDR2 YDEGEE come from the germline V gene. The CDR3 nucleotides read TGTGCCAGCAGCTTCCAGATTTTCTATGGCTACACCTTC. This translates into CASSFQIFYGYTF.

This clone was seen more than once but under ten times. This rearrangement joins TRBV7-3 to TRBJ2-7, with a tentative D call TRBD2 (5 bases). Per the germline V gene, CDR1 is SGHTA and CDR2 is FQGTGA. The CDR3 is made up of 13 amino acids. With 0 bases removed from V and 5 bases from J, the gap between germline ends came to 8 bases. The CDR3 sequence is CASSLTSVHEQYF. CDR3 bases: TGTGCCAGCAGCTTAACTAGCGTGCACGAGCAGTACTTC.

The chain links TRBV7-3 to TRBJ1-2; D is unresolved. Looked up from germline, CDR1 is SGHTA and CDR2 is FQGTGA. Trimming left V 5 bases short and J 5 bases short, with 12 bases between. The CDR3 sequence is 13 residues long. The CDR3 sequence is CASSPGQSYGYTF. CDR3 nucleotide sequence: TGTGCCAGCAGCCCTGGGCAGTCATATGGCTACACCTTC.

The CDR3 spells CASSTWGTMGEQFF. CDR3 DNA sequence: TGTGCCAGCAGCACATGGGGGACTATGGGTGAGCAGTTCTTC. The genes are TRBV5-5 and TRBJ2-1; 7 positions match TRBD2. The CDR3 runs to 14 residues. Germline V gene lookup returns CDR1 SGHKS and CDR2 YYEKEE (reference sequence). V shed 4 bases and J 9 bases; nucleotides not matched to a gene: 10. Using reference TRBV5-5 and TRBJ2-1 for the parts outside the CDR3, the full variable domain is DAGVTQSPTHLIKTRGQQVTLRCSPISGHKSVSWYQQVLGQGPQFIFQYYEKEERGRGNFPDRFSARQFPNYSSELNVNALLLGDSALYLCASSTWGTMGEQFFGPGTRLTVL.